The entry that follows covers one TCR beta chain sequence. The target antigen is unknown. The CDR3 totals 13 residues. The germline gives CDR1 SGHRS, CDR2 YFSETQ. V was pared by 0 bases and J by 5 bases, with 9 bases between. The data were taken from a study of shared clonotypes between healthy human individuals. Using immunoSEQ multiplex PCR, the repertoire was profiled, and TCRdb retains in-frame clones only, with some absent. The data show around 2.1 million clones, with approximately 94% seen just once and 1.5% to 2% held by the top ten. CD45RO-negative cells were positively selected for CCR7, leaving out terminally differentiated effector memory CD45RA+ cells. All donors were healthy HIV-negative adults lacking recent acute infections or vaccinations. The study, taken as a whole, reports: Clonotypes shared by all four donors outscored non-shared clonotypes in generation probability. Researchers sampled blood only, noting tissue repertoires likely differ.

The rearrangement joins TRBV5-1 to TRBJ2-7; the D is unclear. The TCR originated in a man aged 18-30 years in good health. Some clones in this sample may be carry-over from other donors' samples. The specimen sequenced was naive CD8+ T cells from PBMCs. CDR3: CASSLALLDEQYF. The CDR3 nucleotides are TGCGCCAGCAGCTTGGCCCTGCTGGACGAGCAGTACTTC.